This T cell receptor beta chain was sequenced for a study of T-cell memory formation after mild COVID-19. Broader study findings: Memory from before infection featured some responding clones, which suggests cross-reactive memory joined. There was a balanced CD4/CD8 profile in clones contracting day 15 to 85, and later expanders leaned CD4+.

A remark on this clonotype: The antigen is unknown.

TCRdb itself ran the 5' RACE reads through MiXCR, one entry per CDR3 protein. Of some 86,000 distinct CDR3 sequences detected, 20% to 25% appear once; the ten largest clones hold roughly 41%. From germline, CDR1 is SGHKS and CDR2 YYEKEE (reference sequence). The germline V and J ends were trimmed by 4 bases and 0 bases, with 13 bases remaining between them. The length of the CDR3 is 15 residues. The receptor's source is a man aged 18-30 years who had mild COVID-19 (a few samples of this study predate the infection). Cell type and time point are not known. The rearrangement links TRBV5-5 to TRBJ2-5; D gene unclear. What was sequenced was PBMCs or a T cell subset sorted from them (not recorded which). The CDR3 DNA is TGTGCCAGCAGCCATTTGACCGTAGACCAAGAGACCCAGTACTTC. Protein: CASSHLTVDQETQYF.